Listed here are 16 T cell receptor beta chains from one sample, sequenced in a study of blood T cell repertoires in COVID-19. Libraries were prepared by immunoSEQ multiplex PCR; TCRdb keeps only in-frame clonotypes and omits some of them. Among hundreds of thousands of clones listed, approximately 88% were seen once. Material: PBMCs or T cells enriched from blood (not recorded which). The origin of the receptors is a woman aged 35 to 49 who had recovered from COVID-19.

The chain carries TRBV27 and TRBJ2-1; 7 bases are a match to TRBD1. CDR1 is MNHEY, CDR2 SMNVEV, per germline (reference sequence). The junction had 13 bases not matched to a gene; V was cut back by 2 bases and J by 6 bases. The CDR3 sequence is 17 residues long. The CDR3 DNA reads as TGTGCCAGCAGTTTACACGCCGGACAGGTGTCATTCAATGAGCAGTTCTTC. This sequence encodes CASSLHAGQVSFNEQFF.

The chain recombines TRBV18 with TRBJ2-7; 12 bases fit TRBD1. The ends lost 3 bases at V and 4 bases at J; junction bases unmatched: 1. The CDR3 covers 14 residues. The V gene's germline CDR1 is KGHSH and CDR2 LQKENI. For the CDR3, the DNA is TGTGCCAGCTCACCGGGACAGGGGGCGTACGAGCAGTACTTC. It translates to CASSPGQGAYEQYF.

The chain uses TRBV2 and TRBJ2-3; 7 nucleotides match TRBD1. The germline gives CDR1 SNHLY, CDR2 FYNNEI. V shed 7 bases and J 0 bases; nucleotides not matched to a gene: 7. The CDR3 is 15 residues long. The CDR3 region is CASTPQGFSTDTQYF. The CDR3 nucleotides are TGTGCCAGCACCCCACAGGGGTTTAGCACAGATACGCAGTATTTT.

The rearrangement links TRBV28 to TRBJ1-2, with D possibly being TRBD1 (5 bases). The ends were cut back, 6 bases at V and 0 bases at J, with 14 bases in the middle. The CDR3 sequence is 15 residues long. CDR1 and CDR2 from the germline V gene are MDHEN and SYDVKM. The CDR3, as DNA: TGTGCCAGCAGGCTACAGGATGGAGCTAACTATGGCTACACCTTC. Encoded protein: CASRLQDGANYGYTF.

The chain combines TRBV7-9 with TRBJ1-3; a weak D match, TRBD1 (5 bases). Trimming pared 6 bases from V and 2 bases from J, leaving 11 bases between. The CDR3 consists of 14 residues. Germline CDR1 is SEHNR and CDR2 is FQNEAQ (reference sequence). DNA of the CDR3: TGTGCCAGCAGTATGCTAGGGGCTGGAAACACCATATATTTT. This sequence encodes CASSMLGAGNTIYF.

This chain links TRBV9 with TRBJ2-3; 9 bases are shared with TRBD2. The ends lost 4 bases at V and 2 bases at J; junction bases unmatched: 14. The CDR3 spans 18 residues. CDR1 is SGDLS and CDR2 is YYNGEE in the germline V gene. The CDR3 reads CASSLREGETTDTDTQYF. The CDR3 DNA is TGTGCCAGCAGCTTGCGGGAGGGCGAGACCACCGACACAGATACGCAGTATTTT.

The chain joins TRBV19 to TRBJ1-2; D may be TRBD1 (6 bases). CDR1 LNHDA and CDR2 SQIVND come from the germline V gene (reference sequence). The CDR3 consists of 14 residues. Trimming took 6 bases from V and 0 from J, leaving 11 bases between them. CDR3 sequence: CASRTGPANYGYTF. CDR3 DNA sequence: TGTGCCAGTAGGACAGGTCCAGCTAACTATGGCTACACCTTC.

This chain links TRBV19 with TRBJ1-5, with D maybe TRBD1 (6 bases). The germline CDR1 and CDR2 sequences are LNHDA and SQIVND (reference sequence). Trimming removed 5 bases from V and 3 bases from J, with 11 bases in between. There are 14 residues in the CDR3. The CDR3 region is CASSSRGHNQPQHF. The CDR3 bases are TGTGCCAGTAGTTCCAGGGGACACAATCAGCCCCAGCATTTT. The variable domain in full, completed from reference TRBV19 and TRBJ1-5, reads DGGITQSPKYLFRKEGQNVTLSCEQNLNHDAMYWYRQDPGQGLRLIYYSQIVNDFQKGDIAEGYSVSREKKESFPLTVTSAQKNPTAFYLCASSSRGHNQPQHFGDGTRLSIL.

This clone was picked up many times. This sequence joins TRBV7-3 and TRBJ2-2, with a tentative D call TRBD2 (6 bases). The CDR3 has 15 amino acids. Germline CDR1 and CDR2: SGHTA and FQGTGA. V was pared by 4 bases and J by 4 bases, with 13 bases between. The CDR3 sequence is CASSSGGTPTGELFF. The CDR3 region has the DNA TGTGCCAGCAGCTCCGGAGGGACGCCCACCGGGGAGCTGTTTTTT. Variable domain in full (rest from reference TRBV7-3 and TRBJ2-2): GAGVSQTPSNKVTEKGKYVELRCDPISGHTALYWYRQSLGQGPEFLIYFQGTGAADDSGLPNDRFFAVRPEGSVSTLKIQRTERGDSAVYLCASSSGGTPTGELFFGEGSRLTVL.

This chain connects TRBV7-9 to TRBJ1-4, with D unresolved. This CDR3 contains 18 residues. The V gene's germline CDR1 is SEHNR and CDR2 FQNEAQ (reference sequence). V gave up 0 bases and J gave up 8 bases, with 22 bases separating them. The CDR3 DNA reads TGTGCCAGCAGCTTAGCGCACCGAGCCGGGGTTCAACGAGAAAAACTGTTTTTT. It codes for CASSLAHRAGVQREKLFF.

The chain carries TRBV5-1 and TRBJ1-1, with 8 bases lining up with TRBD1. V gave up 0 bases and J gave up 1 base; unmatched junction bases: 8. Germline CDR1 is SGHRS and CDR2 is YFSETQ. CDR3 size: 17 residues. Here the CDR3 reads CASSLAGDRNWNTEAFF. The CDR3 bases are TGCGCCAGCAGCTTGGCGGGGGACAGGAATTGGAACACTGAAGCTTTCTTT.

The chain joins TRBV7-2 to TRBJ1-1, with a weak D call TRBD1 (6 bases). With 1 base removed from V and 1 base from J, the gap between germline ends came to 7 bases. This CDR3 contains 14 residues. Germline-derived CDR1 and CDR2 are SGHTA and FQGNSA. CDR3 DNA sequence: TGTGCCAGCAGCTTAGTAGGGGGGAACACTGAAGCTTTCTTT. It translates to CASSLVGGNTEAFF.

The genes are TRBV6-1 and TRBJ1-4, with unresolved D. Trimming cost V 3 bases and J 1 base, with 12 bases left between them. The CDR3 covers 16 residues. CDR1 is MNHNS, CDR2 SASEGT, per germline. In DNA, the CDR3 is TGTGCCAGCAGTGACGTGGGCAGAAGAACTAATGAAAAACTGTTTTTT. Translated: CASSDVGRRTNEKLFF.

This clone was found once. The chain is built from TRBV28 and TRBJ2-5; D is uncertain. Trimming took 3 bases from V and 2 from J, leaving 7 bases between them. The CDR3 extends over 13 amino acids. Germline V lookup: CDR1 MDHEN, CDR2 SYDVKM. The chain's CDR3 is CASSLSDQETQYF. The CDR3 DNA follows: TGTGCCAGCAGTTTGTCAGATCAAGAGACCCAGTACTTC.

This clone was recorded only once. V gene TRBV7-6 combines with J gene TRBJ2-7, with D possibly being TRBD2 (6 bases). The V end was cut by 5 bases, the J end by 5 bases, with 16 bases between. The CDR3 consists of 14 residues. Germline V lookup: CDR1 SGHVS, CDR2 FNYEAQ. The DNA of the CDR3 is TGTGCCAGCAGCCCGGCGGGACCCCCGCACGAGCAGTACTTC. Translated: CASSPAGPPHEQYF. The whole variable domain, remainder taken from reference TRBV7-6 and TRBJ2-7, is GAGVSQSPRYKVTKRGQDVALRCDPISGHVSLYWYRQALGQGPEFLTYFNYEAQQDKSGLPNDRFSAERPEGSISTLTIQRTEQRDSAMYRCASSPAGPPHEQYFGPGTRLTVT.

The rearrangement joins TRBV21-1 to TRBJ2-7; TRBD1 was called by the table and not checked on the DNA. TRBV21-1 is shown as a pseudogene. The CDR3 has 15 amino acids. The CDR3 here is CASSFGTEASYEQYF. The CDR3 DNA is TGTGCCAGCAGCTTCGGGACAGAGGCATCCTACGAGCAGTACTTC.